The rows below give T cell receptor beta chains drawn from one sample of a study of CD8 T cell repertoires and HIV-1 epitope variants. These receptors' antigens are unknown. Measured with immunoSEQ multiplex PCR; TCRdb has only the in-frame clones, and not every one. The sample includes about 4,800 clones, about 70% of them seen just once. Input material: cultured CD8+ T cells derived from PBMCs. All receptors come from a male donor with HIV. CDR3s include the opening cysteine and the closing phenylalanine or tryptophan. The D gene is left open where the match is weak. A row's size may be missing; if present it is once, few, many or a size class.

cdr3_aa: CASSQVLPSSYNEQFF
cdr3_nt: TGTGCCAGCAGCCAAGTATTACCAAGCTCCTACAATGAGCAGTTCTTC
v_call: TRBV7-2
cdr3_length: 16
d_call: NA
j_call: TRBJ2-1
clone_size: NA

cdr3_aa: CASSLDPTDFNYGYTF
cdr3_nt: TGTGCCAGCAGTCTGGACCCGACAGATTTTAACTATGGCTACACCTTC
v_call: TRBV28
cdr3_length: 16
d_call: NA
j_call: TRBJ1-2
clone_size: few

cdr3_aa: CASSATGFGEQFF
cdr3_nt: TGTGCCAGTAGTGCGACAGGCTTTGGGGAGCAGTTCTTC
v_call: TRBV19
cdr3_length: 13
d_call: NA
j_call: TRBJ2-1
clone_size: NA

cdr3_aa: CASSYLAGGDKRTQYF
cdr3_nt: TGTGCCAGCAGTTATCTAGCGGGGGGGGACAAAAGGACCCAGTACTTC
v_call: TRBV6-6
cdr3_length: 16
d_call: TRBD2
j_call: TRBJ2-5
clone_size: NA

cdr3_aa: CASSPGLTYEQYF
cdr3_nt: TGTGCCAGCAGCCCCGGGCTGACCTACGAGCAGTACTTC
v_call: TRBV7-7
cdr3_length: 13
d_call: NA
j_call: TRBJ2-7
clone_size: few

cdr3_aa: CASSLWNTEAFF
cdr3_nt: TGTGCCAGCAGCTTATGGAACACTGAAGCTTTCTTT
v_call: TRBV7-2
cdr3_length: 12
d_call: NA
j_call: TRBJ1-1
clone_size: NA

cdr3_aa: CASSVDTDNYQPQHF
cdr3_nt: TGTGCCAGCAGCGTAGACACCGACAACTATCAGCCCCAGCATTTT
v_call: TRBV6-1
cdr3_length: 15
d_call: NA
j_call: TRBJ1-5
clone_size: large

cdr3_aa: CASSAPNVDSLSGYTF
cdr3_nt: TGTGCCAGCAGTGCGCCCAACGTGGACAGCCTCAGTGGCTACACCTTC
v_call: TRBV28
cdr3_length: 16
d_call: NA
j_call: TRBJ1-2
clone_size: NA

cdr3_aa: CASSYRTGNNQPQHF
cdr3_nt: TGTGCCAGCAGTTACCGGACGGGCAATAATCAGCCCCAGCATTTT
v_call: TRBV6-6
cdr3_length: 15
d_call: NA
j_call: TRBJ1-5
clone_size: NA

cdr3_aa: CASSAGQAYNEQFF
cdr3_nt: TGTGCCAGCAGTGCCGGACAGGCTTACAATGAGCAGTTCTTC
v_call: TRBV28
cdr3_length: 14
d_call: TRBD1
j_call: TRBJ2-1
clone_size: once

cdr3_aa: CAWSVISFYEQYF
cdr3_nt: TGTGCCTGGAGTGTGATAAGTTTCTACGAGCAGTACTTC
v_call: TRBV30
cdr3_length: 13
d_call: NA
j_call: TRBJ2-7
clone_size: NA

cdr3_aa: CASSIRRGGNEQFF
cdr3_nt: TGTGCCAGTAGTATCCGGCGGGGGGGCAATGAGCAGTTCTTC
v_call: TRBV19
cdr3_length: 14
d_call: TRBD2
j_call: TRBJ2-1
clone_size: NA

cdr3_aa: CASSEGPLYGYTF
cdr3_nt: TGTGCCAGCAGCGAAGGGCCTCTCTATGGCTACACCTTC
v_call: TRBV5-6
cdr3_length: 13
d_call: NA
j_call: TRBJ1-2
clone_size: NA

cdr3_aa: CASSLGLAGGPMASGELFF
cdr3_nt: TGTGCCAGCAGCTTGGGACTAGCGGGAGGGCCGATGGCCTCCGGGGAGCTGTTTTTT
v_call: TRBV11-3
cdr3_length: 19
d_call: TRBD2
j_call: TRBJ2-2
clone_size: NA

cdr3_aa: CASSKSRVDEQYF
cdr3_nt: TGTGCCAGCAGCAAGAGCAGGGTAGACGAGCAGTACTTC
v_call: TRBV6-5
cdr3_length: 13
d_call: NA
j_call: TRBJ2-7
clone_size: NA

cdr3_aa: CASSLAGAQPQHF
cdr3_nt: TGTGCCAGCAGCTTAGCAGGGGCTCAGCCCCAGCATTTT
v_call: TRBV7-9
cdr3_length: 13
d_call: NA
j_call: TRBJ1-5
clone_size: NA

cdr3_aa: CASREVPSYNEQFF
cdr3_nt: TGTGCCAGTAGGGAGGTTCCCTCCTACAATGAGCAGTTCTTC
v_call: TRBV19
cdr3_length: 14
d_call: NA
j_call: TRBJ2-1
clone_size: NA